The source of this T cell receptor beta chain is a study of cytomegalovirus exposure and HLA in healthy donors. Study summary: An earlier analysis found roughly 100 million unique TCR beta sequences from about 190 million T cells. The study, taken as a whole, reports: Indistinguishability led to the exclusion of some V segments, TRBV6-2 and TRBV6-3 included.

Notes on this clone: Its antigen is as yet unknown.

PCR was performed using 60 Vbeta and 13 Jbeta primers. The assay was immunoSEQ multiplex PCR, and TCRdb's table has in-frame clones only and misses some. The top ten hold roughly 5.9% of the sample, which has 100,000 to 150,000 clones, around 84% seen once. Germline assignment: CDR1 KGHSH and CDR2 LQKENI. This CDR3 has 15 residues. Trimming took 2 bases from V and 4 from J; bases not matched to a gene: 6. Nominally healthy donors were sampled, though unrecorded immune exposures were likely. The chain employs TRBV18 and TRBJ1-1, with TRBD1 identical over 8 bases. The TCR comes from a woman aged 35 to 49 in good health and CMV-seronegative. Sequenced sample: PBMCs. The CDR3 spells CASSPGQGSITEAFF. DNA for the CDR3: TGTGCCAGCTCACCAGGACAGGGAAGCATCACTGAAGCTTTCTTT.